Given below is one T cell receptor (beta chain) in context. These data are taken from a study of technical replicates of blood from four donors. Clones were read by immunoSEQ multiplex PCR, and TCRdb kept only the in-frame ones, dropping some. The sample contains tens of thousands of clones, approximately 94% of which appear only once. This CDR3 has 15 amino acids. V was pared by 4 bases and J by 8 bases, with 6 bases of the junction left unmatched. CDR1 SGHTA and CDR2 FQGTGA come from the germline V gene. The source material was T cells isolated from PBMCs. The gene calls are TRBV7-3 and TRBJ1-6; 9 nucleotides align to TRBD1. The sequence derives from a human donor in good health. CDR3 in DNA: TGTGCCAGCAGCTACGACAGGGGGTCCGATTCACCCCTCCACTTT. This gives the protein CASSYDRGSDSPLHF. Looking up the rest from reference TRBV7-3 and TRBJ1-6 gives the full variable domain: GAGVSQTPSNKVTEKGKYVELRCDPISGHTALYWYRQSLGQGPEFLIYFQGTGAADDSGLPNDRFFAVRPEGSVSTLKIQRTERGDSAVYLCASSYDRGSDSPLHFGNGTRLTVT.